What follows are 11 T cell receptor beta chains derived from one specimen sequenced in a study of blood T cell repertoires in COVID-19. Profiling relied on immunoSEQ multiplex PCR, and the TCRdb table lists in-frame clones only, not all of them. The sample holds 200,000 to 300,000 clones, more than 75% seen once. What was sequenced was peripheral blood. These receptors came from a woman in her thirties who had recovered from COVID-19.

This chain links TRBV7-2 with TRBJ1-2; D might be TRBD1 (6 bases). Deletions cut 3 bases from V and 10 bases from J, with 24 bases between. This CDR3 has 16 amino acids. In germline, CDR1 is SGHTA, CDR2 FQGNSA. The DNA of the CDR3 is TGTGCCAGCAGCTTTACAGAACAGGGACGCGAGGGCTCCTACACCTTC. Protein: CASSFTEQGREGSYTF.

CDR3 DNA sequence: TGTGCCAGCAGCGTAAACGTTGGGACAGGGGACACTGAAGCTTTCTTT. Protein: CASSVNVGTGDTEAFF. The chain recombines TRBV9 with TRBJ1-1; TRBD1 matches at 10 bases. This CDR3 is built from 16 residues. The germline gives CDR1 SGDLS, CDR2 YYNGEE. V gave up 1 base and J gave up 3 bases; unmatched junction bases: 6. The whole variable domain, filled in from reference TRBV9 and TRBJ1-1, reads DSGVTQTPKHLITATGQRVTLRCSPRSGDLSVYWYQQSLDQGLQFLIQYYNGEERAKGNILERFSAQQFPDLHSELNLSSLELGDSALYFCASSVNVGTGDTEAFFGQGTRLTVV.

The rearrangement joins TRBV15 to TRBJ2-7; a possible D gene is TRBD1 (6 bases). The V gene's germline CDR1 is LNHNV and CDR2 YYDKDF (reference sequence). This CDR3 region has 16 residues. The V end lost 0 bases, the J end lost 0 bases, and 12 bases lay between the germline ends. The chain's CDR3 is CATSRDKTGLSYEQYF. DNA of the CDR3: TGTGCCACCAGCAGAGATAAGACAGGCCTCTCCTACGAGCAGTACTTC.

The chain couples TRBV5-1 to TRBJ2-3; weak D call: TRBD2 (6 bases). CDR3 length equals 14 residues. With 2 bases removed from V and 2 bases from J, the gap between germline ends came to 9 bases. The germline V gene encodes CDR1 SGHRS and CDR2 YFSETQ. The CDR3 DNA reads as TGCGCCAGCAGCTTAGGACTATTCACAGATACGCAGTATTTT. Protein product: CASSLGLFTDTQYF.

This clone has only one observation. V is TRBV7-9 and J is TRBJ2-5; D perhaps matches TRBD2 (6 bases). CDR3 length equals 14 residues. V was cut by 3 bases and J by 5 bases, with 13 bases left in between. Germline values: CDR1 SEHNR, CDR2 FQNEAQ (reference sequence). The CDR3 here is CASSFGGAGETQYF. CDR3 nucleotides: TGTGCCAGCAGCTTTGGAGGGGCCGGGGAGACCCAGTACTTC.

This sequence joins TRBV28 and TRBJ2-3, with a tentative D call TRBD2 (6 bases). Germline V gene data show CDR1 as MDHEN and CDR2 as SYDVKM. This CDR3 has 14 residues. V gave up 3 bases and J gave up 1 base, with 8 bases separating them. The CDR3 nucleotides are TGTGCCAGCAGTTTCTTAGCGGGCACAGATACGCAGTATTTT. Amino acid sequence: CASSFLAGTDTQYF.

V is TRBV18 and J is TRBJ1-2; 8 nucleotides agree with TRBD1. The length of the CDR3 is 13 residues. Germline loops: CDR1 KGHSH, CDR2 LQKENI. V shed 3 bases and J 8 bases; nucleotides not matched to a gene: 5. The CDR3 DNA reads TGTGCCAGCTCACCGACAGGGGAAGGCGGCTACACCTTC. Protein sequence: CASSPTGEGGYTF.

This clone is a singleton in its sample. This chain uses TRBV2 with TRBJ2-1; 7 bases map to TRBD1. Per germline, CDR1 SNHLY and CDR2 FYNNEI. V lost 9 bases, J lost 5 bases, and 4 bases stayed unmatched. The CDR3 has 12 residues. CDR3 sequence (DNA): TGTGCCAGAGACAGGGCCCACAATGAGCAGTTCTTC. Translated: CARDRAHNEQFF.

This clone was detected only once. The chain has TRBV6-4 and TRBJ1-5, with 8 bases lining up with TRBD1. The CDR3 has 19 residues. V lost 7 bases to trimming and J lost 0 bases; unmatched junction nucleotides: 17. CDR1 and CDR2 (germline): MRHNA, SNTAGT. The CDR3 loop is CASTPRESGQDDSNQPQHF. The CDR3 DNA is TGTGCCAGCACTCCTAGAGAGTCGGGACAGGATGATAGCAATCAGCCCCAGCATTTT.

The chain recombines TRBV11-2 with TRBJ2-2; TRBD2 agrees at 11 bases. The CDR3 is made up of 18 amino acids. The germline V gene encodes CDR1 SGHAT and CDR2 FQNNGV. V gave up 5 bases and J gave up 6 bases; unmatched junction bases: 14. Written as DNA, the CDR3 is TGTGCCAGCAGCACGATCCCGCGACTAGCGGGGAGGGCCGGGGAGCTGTTTTTT. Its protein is CASSTIPRLAGRAGELFF.

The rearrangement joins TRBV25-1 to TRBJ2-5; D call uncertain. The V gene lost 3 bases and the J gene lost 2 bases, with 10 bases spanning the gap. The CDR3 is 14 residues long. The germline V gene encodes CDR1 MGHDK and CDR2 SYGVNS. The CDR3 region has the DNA TGTGCCAGCAGTGAGCCGGTTGGTCAAGAGACCCAGTACTTC. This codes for CASSEPVGQETQYF.